Sequencing of this TCR beta chain was carried out in a study of early stage breast cancer tumors. CDR1 is MNHNS and CDR2 is SASEGT in the germline V gene. The CDR3 has 15 residues. V lost 4 bases to trimming and J lost 6 bases, with 19 bases between them. Generated by immunoSEQ multiplex PCR, the TCRdb table keeps only in-frame clones and is missing some. The table includes about 41,000 clones, 70% to 80% detected once. The chain uses TRBV6-1 and TRBJ2-7, with TRBD1 as a possible D gene (5 bases). The material sequenced was blood. This receptor was taken from a person between 45 and 65 years old with breast cancer. CDR3: CASSAQTGPQGEQYF. DNA of the CDR3: TGTGCCAGCAGTGCCCAGACGGGCCCCCAGGGCGAGCAGTACTTC.